This T cell receptor (beta chain) came from a study of follicular helper T cells after annual influenza vaccination (dated by TCRdb to 2015 to 2018). Regarding the complete study: Blood was drawn on days 0, 7 and 28 after each seasonal influenza vaccination. To look at recall of cTfh clones, some subjects were tracked through successive annual vaccinations covering the 2013-2014, 2014-2015 and 2015-2016 seasons. One week after vaccination, a second recruited cohort of 12 to 13 subjects (Table S1) displayed a similar ICOS+CD38+ cTfh response. Multi-year samples were obtained from six or seven subjects, with two vaccination seasons covered for four subjects and three seasons covered for two subjects. Samples from 2013-2014 were cryopreserved, whereas samples from 2015 were processed immediately after collection.

This clone was seen just once. It lacks a known antigen. Base qualities are not at hand, and no much larger clone is one base apart. From its cysteine to its phenylalanine, the CDR3 spans 18 amino acids. The sequence is cut down to CDR3 DNA, 54 bases in frame from base 1. The V end gives up 0 bases and the J end 9 bases, leaving 18 bases in the junction not matched to a gene. Reading the germline V gene gives CDR1 SGHTA and CDR2 FQGNSA. Study-wide findings and limitations: ICOS+CD38+ cTfh clonality correlated with the frequency of that population, and its change correlated with the change in circulating plasmablast frequency. Productive TCRB sequences were recovered from only roughly 8.5-20% of analyzed cells, so rare clonotypes could not be sampled. Successive annual vaccinations recalled a recurring oligoclonal ICOS+CD38+ cTfh response that included tetramer and AIM influenza-specific clonotypes. Day 7 ICOS+CD38+ clones were most often found later in ICOS-CD38- cTfh, suggesting that subset may serve as a memory reservoir.

The library was generated by the immunoSEQ multiplex PCR assay. Adaptive Biotechnologies carried out TCRB amplification, library preparation, sequencing and preliminary bioinformatics at Survey level resolution. TCRB sequencing used multiplex PCR amplification of genomic DNA from sorted cTfh populations. Turning to the authors' computational methods: Clonality was calculated in R as 1 minus normalized Shannon entropy, and the Gini index was computed with the R package ineq. To get the overlap score, the summed counts of shared sequences were divided by the total counts of all sequences in both of the compared samples. Fisher's exact test, with an assumed theoretical repertoire of 10^7 TCRB sequences, was used to assess the significance of shared clonotypes. TCRdb holds this immuneACCESS table with in-frame rearrangements only. Some clones are missing; in checked studies, unresolved V genes explain under half, and the rest has no known cause. The V and J calls and clone size are taken from that table; D and trimming were inferred from the DNA. The sample yields 700 to 850 clones; under 85% were counted once. Together, the top ten hold roughly 5.5% of the sample.

The sample's time point, from its label and the paper: 2015-2016 season, 7 days after influenza vaccination. TCRB sequencing was used to follow sorted CD4 subsets from the blood of adults before and after they were given the seasonal inactivated influenza vaccine (Fluvarix). To be eligible, subjects had to live in the community and must not have received influenza vaccine in the previous 6 months. Exclusions included influenza vaccine contraindications, substance abuse, HIV/AIDS, active malignancy, immunomodulatory medication and active illness such as respiratory infection. At each time point, somewhere between about 40 and 100 mL of blood was taken. Circulating Tfh were defined as non-naive CD4+CXCR5+PD-1+ cells, and these cells were sorted into ICOS+CD38+ and ICOS-CD38- fractions. Either Ficoll-Paque PLUS or SepMate separation was used to isolate PBMC. Before DNA extraction, cell subsets were sorted from PBMC on a BD FACS Aria.

This sequence originates from an adult who received the influenza vaccine. The chain is assembled from TRBV7-2 and TRBJ2-5; 8 junctional bases match TRBD2. The specimen comprised CXCR5+ CD38+ circulating T follicular helper cells from blood, sampled 7 days after influenza vaccination. Taken with the paper, the label for cell subset or site translates to: circulating Tfh, non-naive CD4+CXCR5+PD-1+ (ICOS+CD38+ or ICOS-CD38-). In nucleotides, the sequence is TGTGCCAGCAGCTTAGCGGGGGGTCAAAGCGGGAGAATGGTGGCCCAGTACTTC. Translated, this is CASSLAGGQSGRMVAQYF.